A selection of T cell receptor beta chains follows, all from one sample in a study of a mutant IDH1 vaccine in newly diagnosed glioma. This table comes from immunoSEQ multiplex PCR, and its TCRdb copy is limited to in-frame clones, with some not included. The sample comprises around 89,000 clones, roughly 80% of which are singletons, and 7.4% rests with the top ten. The sample was PBMCs, taken from a glioma patient treated with radiotherapy, temozolomide or both. Receptor source: a woman between 50 and 59 years old with glioma. Each CDR3 is given with its conserved first and last residue. The D gene is left open where the match is weak. Not all rows give a size; the values are once, few, many and, for expanded clones, a class.

clone_size d_call j_call v_call cdr3_nt cdr3_aa
- - TRBJ2-6 TRBV2 TGTGCCAGCAGTTCGGAGGGGTCGCGGGCCAACGTCCTGACTTTC CASSSEGSRANVLTF
- - TRBJ1-2 TRBV19 TGTGCCAGTAGCAGGGGCGAGGGCTATGGCTACACCTTC CASSRGEGYGYTF
- TRBD1 TRBJ1-2 TRBV6-5 TGTGCCAGCAGTCCCGAGACAGGGAACTATGGCTACACCTTC CASSPETGNYGYTF
- - TRBJ1-1 TRBV29-1 TGCAGCGCCGGGGGGGCAGGGATTAGCTCGGGTACTGAAGCTTTCTTT CSAGGAGISSGTEAFF
- - TRBJ1-1 TRBV5-1 TGCGCCAGCAGCTTGGAAGGGGCGATTGAAGCTTTCTTT CASSLEGAIEAFF
- TRBD1 TRBJ1-2 TRBV28 TGTGCCAGTCTAACAGGGGCGCAGGGAGGCTACACCTTC CASLTGAQGGYTF
- - TRBJ2-4 TRBV29-1 TGCAGCGTTGAAGATAGGAAAAACATTCAGTACTTC CSVEDRKNIQYF
- - TRBJ2-1 TRBV7-2 TGTGCCAGCAGCGACCGACAGTCCTACAATGAGCAGTTCTTC CASSDRQSYNEQFF
- - TRBJ1-5 TRBV5-7 TGTGCCAGCAGCTCAGGGACGTCGTTTTTTTATAGCAATCAGCCCCAGCATTTT CASSSGTSFFYSNQPQHF
- - TRBJ1-2 TRBV30 TGTGCCTCCTCGGCTGGCTACACCTTC CASSAGYTF
- TRBD1 TRBJ1-1 TRBV27 TGTGCCAGCAGCGACAGGGGAGGAACTGAAGCTTTCTTT CASSDRGGTEAFF
- TRBD1 TRBJ2-7 TRBV29-1 TGCAGCGCCACCGGGAAAGCGACAGGGGGCTTATACGAGCAGTACTTC CSATGKATGGLYEQYF
once TRBD2 TRBJ2-7 TRBV13 TGTGCCAGCAGCGCGGGCGGACTAGCGGGGGGGAACGAGCAGTACTTC CASSAGGLAGGNEQYF
- - TRBJ1-3 TRBV5-1 TGCGCCAGCAGCGGGAGTCCAACGAGGGGAAACACCATATATTTT CASSGSPTRGNTIYF
- TRBD2 TRBJ2-1 TRBV5-4 TGTGCCAGCAGCCCGGGCTCTTTCGCTAGCGGGGGGTTGAATGAGCAGTTCTTC CASSPGSFASGGLNEQFF
- - TRBJ2-2 TRBV25-1 TGTGCCAGCAGCTCAGGGAGCTTCGGGTCCGGGGAGCTGTTTTTT CASSSGSFGSGELFF
- TRBD2 TRBJ2-1 TRBV18 TGTGCCAGCTCACCCATTAGCGGGGAGATCTACAATGAGCAGTTCTTC CASSPISGEIYNEQFF
- - TRBJ2-1 TRBV4-1 TGCGCCAGCAGCCAAGGGGGCTCCATCTCCTACAATGAGCAGTTCTTC CASSQGGSISYNEQFF
once TRBD1 TRBJ1-3 TRBV5-1 TGCGCCAGCAGCTGGGACAGGGTGGGTTCTGGAAACACCATATATTTT CASSWDRVGSGNTIYF
once - TRBJ2-2 TRBV6-5 TGTGCCAGCAGTTACGGGAATCCGAACACCGGGGAGCTGTTTTTT CASSYGNPNTGELFF
few - TRBJ1-2 TRBV4-2 TGTGCCAGCAGCCAAGATGCGGAGGGGTCTGGCTACACCTTC CASSQDAEGSGYTF
- - TRBJ2-6 TRBV11-3 TGTGCCAGCAGCTTACACGCCGGGGCCAACGTCCTGACTTTC CASSLHAGANVLTF
- TRBD1 TRBJ2-5 TRBV9 TGTGCCAGCAGCATGGGATCGGGACAGGGGATGGAGACCCAGTACTTC CASSMGSGQGMETQYF
- - TRBJ2-3 TRBV6-5 TGTGCCAGCAGCTCCGACCTGGGCCCAGATACGCAGTATTTT CASSSDLGPDTQYF
once - TRBJ2-5 TRBV7-9 TGTGCCAGCAGCCGCAGCGTCACAGGGTTTGGCCAAGAGACCCAGTACTTC CASSRSVTGFGQETQYF
- TRBD1 TRBJ2-2 TRBV2 TGTGCCAGCAAAGGACAGGGGAACACCGGGGAGCTGTTTTTT CASKGQGNTGELFF
- - TRBJ2-3 TRBV30 TGTGCCTACATGATGTGGGAAGCGCAGTATTTT CAYMMWEAQYF
once TRBD1 TRBJ1-6 TRBV13 TGTGCCAGCAGCCAGGGACAGGGGAATTCACCCCTCCACTTT CASSQGQGNSPLHF
- TRBD1 TRBJ1-1 TRBV5-6 TGTGCCAGCAGCCCGCAGGGGGCGCAAATCACTGAAGCTTTCTTT CASSPQGAQITEAFF
- - TRBJ1-1 TRBV30 TGTGCCTGGAGTCGGGACCGACAGCTCATGAACACTGAAGCTTTCTTT CAWSRDRQLMNTEAFF
- - TRBJ1-4 TRBV19 TGTGCCAGTAGTATTGGGATGTTGGACAGCGGTGAAAAACTGTTTTTT CASSIGMLDSGEKLFF
- TRBD1 TRBJ1-2 TRBV30 TGTGCCTGGAGCCAGGGGGGGAACTATGGCTACACCTTC CAWSQGGNYGYTF
- - TRBJ1-1 TRBV6-1 TGTGCCAGCAGTGAGGGAGGGGGGACATTGAACACTGAAGCTTTCTTT CASSEGGGTLNTEAFF
- - TRBJ2-7 TRBV20-1 TGCAGTGCTAGGCAGGGCTACGAGCAGTACTTC CSARQGYEQYF
- - TRBJ2-7 TRBV11-1 TGTGCCAGCAGCTTTAGGTTTCCCTACGAGCAGTACTTC CASSFRFPYEQYF
- - TRBJ1-2 TRBV6-5 TGTGCCAGCACAGCGTCGACAGAATACTATGGCTACACCTTC CASTASTEYYGYTF
- - TRBJ2-3 TRBV6-6 TGTGCCAGCACCGACTCGAACACAGATACGCAGTATTTT CASTDSNTDTQYF
- TRBD1 TRBJ2-7 TRBV5-1 TGCGCCAGCAGCGGATGGACAGGGGATCAGGGCGAGCAGTACTTC CASSGWTGDQGEQYF
- TRBD1 TRBJ2-5 TRBV15 TGTGCCACCAGCAGGGAACAGGGGGCCGGGGAGACCCAGTACTTC CATSREQGAGETQYF
- - TRBJ1-5 TRBV19 TGTGCCAGTAGTTCCCAGGGAGGGCTTCAGCCCCAGCATTTT CASSSQGGLQPQHF
- - TRBJ1-2 TRBV18 TGTGCCAGCTCACCACGAGCAGAAAATCGAAACTATGGCTACACCTTC CASSPRAENRNYGYTF
- TRBD2 TRBJ2-3 TRBV7-8 TGTGCCAGCAGCCTAGCGGGGCGGGCGGGTACGCAGTATTTT CASSLAGRAGTQYF
once TRBD1 TRBJ2-7 TRBV6-5 TGTGCCAGCAGTAAGGACAGGAACTACGAGCAGTACTTC CASSKDRNYEQYF
- - TRBJ2-1 TRBV5-1 TGCGCCAGCAGCCCTGAGGTGTACAATGAGCAGTTCTTC CASSPEVYNEQFF
few - TRBJ2-1 TRBV5-5 TGTGCCAGCAGCTTGGCCGGGGGAGCACTGGATGAGCAGTTCTTC CASSLAGGALDEQFF